What follows are 26 T cell receptor beta chains derived from one specimen sequenced in a study of T cell responses to AZD1222 COVID-19 vaccine. Libraries were prepared by immunoSEQ multiplex PCR; TCRdb keeps only in-frame clonotypes and omits some of them. This table holds about 140,000 clones, nearly 95% found once. The material was peripheral blood, obtained 28 days after the second AZD1222 dose. The receptors originated from an adult who received the AZD1222 COVID-19 vaccine.

The CDR3 is CASSLERREYNEQFF. As DNA, the CDR3 is TGCGCCAGCAGCTTGGAAAGGCGGGAGTACAATGAGCAGTTCTTC. This chain links TRBV5-1 with TRBJ2-1; 7 positions match TRBD2. The CDR3 length is 15 residues. Trimming removed 0 bases from V and 4 bases from J; junction bases left unmatched: 4. Per germline, CDR1 SGHRS and CDR2 YFSETQ.

The table lists this clone with a count of one. The rearrangement uses TRBV28 and TRBJ2-2; D call uncertain. V dropped 4 bases and J dropped 4 bases, with 10 bases sitting between them. This CDR3 spans 14 amino acids. Germline CDR1 reads MDHEN; CDR2 reads SYDVKM. CDR3 nucleotide sequence: TGTGCCAGCAGTTCCATTCAAAGCACCGGGGAGCTGTTTTTT. It encodes CASSSIQSTGELFF.

The chain links TRBV19 to TRBJ2-7; TRBD2 might be the D (5 bases). The CDR3 covers 13 residues. V lost 1 base and J 4 bases, leaving 8 bases between the germline ends. Germline values: CDR1 LNHDA, CDR2 SQIVND (reference sequence). Here the CDR3 reads CASSIALAYEQYF. CDR3 sequence (DNA): TGTGCCAGTAGTATAGCGCTAGCTTACGAGCAGTACTTC.

This clone was recorded only once. The chain combines TRBV2 with TRBJ1-2, with TRBD1 identical over 10 bases. The CDR3 is 13 residues long. The germline V gene has CDR1 SNHLY and CDR2 FYNNEI. Losses at the gene ends were 8 bases for V and 4 bases for J; bases not matched to a gene: 4. The CDR3 coding sequence is TGTGCCAGCGGGGACAGGGGTACCTATGGCTACACCTTC. This sequence encodes CASGDRGTYGYTF.

The rearrangement links TRBV6-5 to TRBJ2-2; weak D call: TRBD2 (5 bases). The CDR3 runs 14 residues. CDR1 MNHEY and CDR2 SVGAGI come from the germline V gene. Trimming stripped 4 bases from V and 6 bases from J, with 12 bases between. The DNA of the CDR3 is TGTGCCAGCAGTTCCCCGGGGAGAGCCGGGGAGCTGTTTTTT. It is translated as CASSSPGRAGELFF.

V is TRBV28 and J is TRBJ2-1, with 14 bases lining up with TRBD2. Germline CDR1 reads MDHEN; CDR2 reads SYDVKM. J gave up 0 bases and V 6 bases, and 10 bases lay outside the gene matches. This CDR3 has 19 residues. For the CDR3, the DNA is TGTGCCAGCAGCTCCCCCGGGACTAGCGGGAGAAGCTCCTACAATGAGCAGTTCTTC. Encoded protein: CASSSPGTSGRSSYNEQFF.

The chain has TRBV20-1 and TRBJ2-1; D is unclear. Between the trimmed V and J ends, which lost 5 bases and 7 bases, there was a span of 6 bases. Germline CDR1 and CDR2: DFQATT and SNEGSKA (reference sequence). This CDR3 is built from 10 residues. The CDR3 DNA follows: TGCAGTGCTCAGAGGAATGAGCAGTTCTTC. Translated: CSAQRNEQFF.

As DNA, the CDR3 is TGTGCCAGCAGAAAGGACAGGATGGACACTGAAGCTTTCTTT. This gives the protein CASRKDRMDTEAFF. V gene TRBV6-5 combines with J gene TRBJ1-1; 7 bases are a match to TRBD1. CDR1 is MNHEY and CDR2 is SVGAGI in the germline V gene. The CDR3 sequence is 14 residues long. The V segment lost 6 bases and the J segment 3 bases; nucleotides outside the gene matches: 7.

The chain has TRBV9 and TRBJ1-4; no clear D gene. V was pared by 4 bases and J by 4 bases, with 17 bases between. The CDR3 length is 16 residues. Germline-derived CDR1 and CDR2 are SGDLS and YYNGEE. The chain's CDR3 is CASSFTSDGYNEKLFF. The CDR3 nucleotides read TGTGCCAGCAGCTTTACTTCGGACGGGTATAATGAAAAACTGTTTTTT.

The chain joins TRBV2 to TRBJ1-5; 10 bases line up with TRBD1. The CDR3 is 15 amino acids. J was trimmed by 8 bases and V by 5 bases; bases with no gene match: 9. CDR1 and CDR2 from the germline V gene are SNHLY and FYNNEI. CDR3 sequence: CASSKGGQGREPQHF. CDR3 bases: TGTGCCAGCAGTAAAGGGGGACAGGGGCGCGAGCCCCAGCATTTT.

This rearrangement joins TRBV2 to TRBJ1-5, with 7 nucleotides matching TRBD1. Losses at the gene ends were 7 bases for V and 1 base for J; bases not matched to a gene: 7. CDR1 is SNHLY and CDR2 is FYNNEI in the germline V gene. CDR3 length: 15 residues. CDR3 sequence: CASTRTGESNQPQHF. The CDR3 DNA follows: TGTGCCAGCACTCGGACAGGCGAGAGCAATCAGCCCCAGCATTTT.

V and J are TRBV6-5 and TRBJ1-1, with TRBD1 identical over 8 bases. The length of the CDR3 is 13 residues. Germline trimming cut 4 bases from V and 8 bases from J; bases unmatched to any gene: 6. CDR1 and CDR2 from the germline V gene are MNHEY and SVGAGI. The CDR3 loop reads CASSLDRVGEAFF. DNA of the CDR3: TGTGCCAGCAGTTTGGACAGGGTCGGGGAAGCTTTCTTT.

This sequence joins TRBV3-1 (or the pseudogene TRBV3-2) and TRBJ1-1; D is unresolved. The CDR3 runs 13 residues. Trimming took off 6 bases at V and 0 bases at J, with 8 bases between the two ends. Germline CDR1 and CDR2: LGHDT and YNNKEL (reference sequence). The CDR3 DNA sequence: TGTGCCAGCAGTTTCAGTCTGAACACTGAAGCTTTCTTT. As protein: CASSFSLNTEAFF.

The genes are TRBV14 and TRBJ2-7; possibly TRBD1 for D (6 bases). V was trimmed by 0 bases and J by 4 bases, leaving 10 bases between them. The CDR3 loop spans 14 amino acids. The germline V gene has CDR1 SGHDN and CDR2 FVKESK. The CDR3 DNA follows: TGTGCCAGCAGCCAAGATCGCAGGGGATACGAGCAGTACTTC. Translating it yields CASSQDRRGYEQYF.

The genes are TRBV2 and TRBJ2-1; D might be TRBD1 (5 bases). This CDR3 contains 13 residues. CDR1 and CDR2 (germline): SNHLY, FYNNEI. Trimming removed 3 bases at V and 3 bases at J, with 6 bases between. The CDR3 DNA is TGTGCCAGCAGTGAGGGGCTCTACAATGAGCAGTTCTTC. This encodes CASSEGLYNEQFF.

This chain joins TRBV27 and TRBJ2-7, with TRBD1 matching 7 bases. Germline assignment: CDR1 MNHEY and CDR2 SMNVEV (reference sequence). V was pared by 6 bases and J by 0 bases, with 5 bases of the junction left unmatched. The CDR3 consists of 14 residues. The DNA for the CDR3 is TGTGCCAGCAGACTACAGGGGAGCTCCTACGAGCAGTACTTC. Encoded protein: CASRLQGSSYEQYF.

The rearrangement joins TRBV21-1 to TRBJ1-1; TRBD1 is the table's D call and was not checked against the DNA. TRBV21-1 is reported as a pseudogene. The CDR3 extends over 18 amino acids. The CDR3 region is CASSKDEGGSDRNTEAFF. DNA of the CDR3: TGTGCCAGCAGCAAAGATGAAGGGGGATCTGACAGGAACACTGAAGCTTTCTTT.

The chain joins TRBV27 to TRBJ1-2; 7 nucleotides line up with TRBD1. CDR3 length: 18 residues. CDR1 and CDR2 (germline): MNHEY, SMNVEV (reference sequence). Unmatched junction bases numbered 16, after V lost 2 bases and J lost 4 bases. In DNA form, the CDR3 reads TGTGCCAGCAGTTTAATTTCCCGGGGTGTGGGACAGAGCTATGGCTACACCTTC. Translated: CASSLISRGVGQSYGYTF.

The chain recombines TRBV28 with TRBJ2-5, with D perhaps matching TRBD1 (6 bases). This CDR3 has 14 residues. Between the trimmed V and J ends, which lost 2 bases and 3 bases, there was a span of 10 bases. Per the germline V gene, CDR1 is MDHEN and CDR2 is SYDVKM. The CDR3 protein is CASSLRTVEETQYF. The CDR3 DNA follows: TGTGCCAGCAGTTTACGGACAGTAGAAGAGACCCAGTACTTC.

The rearrangement uses TRBV4-1 and TRBJ2-1, with unresolved D. In germline, CDR1 is MGHRA, CDR2 YSYEKL. V was cut by 1 base and J by 2 bases, with 12 bases left in between. The CDR3 has 16 residues. The CDR3 DNA reads TGCGCCAGCAGCCAAGTCCCTGGCGGAACCTACAATGAGCAGTTCTTC. This translates into CASSQVPGGTYNEQFF.

The count of this clone is one. CDR3 loop: CASSLQGQGNSPLHF. The CDR3 nucleotides are TGTGCCAGCAGCTTACAGGGACAGGGAAATTCACCCCTCCACTTT. J is TRBJ1-6 and V is TRBV7-9; TRBD1 agrees at 9 bases. J was trimmed by 7 bases and V by 2 bases; bases with no gene match: 3. The CDR3 length is 15 residues. Germline CDR1 SEHNR, CDR2 FQNEAQ (reference sequence).

The chain joins TRBV5-1 to TRBJ1-6; 8 bases are shared with TRBD1. CDR1 is SGHRS, CDR2 YFSETQ, per germline. V shed 6 bases and J 6 bases; nucleotides not matched to a gene: 5. This CDR3 spans 14 amino acids. CDR3 residues: CASTQGDGNSPLHF. Written as DNA, the CDR3 is TGCGCCAGCACACAGGGGGACGGTAATTCACCCCTCCACTTT.

The V call is TRBV12-3 or TRBV12-4, the J call TRBJ1-6; D call uncertain. This CDR3 has 13 amino acids. V was cut by 4 bases and J by 8 bases, with 9 bases left in between. CDR3 region: CASSYAFDSPLHF. The CDR3 DNA reads TGTGCCAGCAGTTACGCGTTCGATTCACCCCTCCACTTT.

The gene calls are TRBV11-2 and TRBJ2-3, with TRBD2 as a possible D gene (7 bases). The V gene's germline CDR1 is SGHAT and CDR2 FQNNGV. V was pared by 1 base and J by 3 bases, with 11 bases between. The CDR3 sequence is 15 residues long. The CDR3 nucleotides are TGTGCCAGCAGCTTAGTACGGGGGGCAACAGATACGCAGTATTTT. It yields the protein CASSLVRGATDTQYF.

This chain links TRBV2 with TRBJ2-1, with D possibly TRBD2 on 5 matching bases. CDR1 is SNHLY and CDR2 is FYNNEI in the germline V gene. The CDR3 consists of 15 residues. With 9 bases removed from V and 0 bases from J, the gap between germline ends came to 15 bases. The CDR3 coding sequence is TGTGCCAGTTCAGCGGTCTTACCCTCCTACAATGAGCAGTTCTTC. It encodes CASSAVLPSYNEQFF.

The V and J genes are TRBV6-6 and TRBJ2-1; possible D gene TRBD2, 6 bases. The CDR3 covers 15 residues. Trimming removed 1 base from V and 5 bases from J, with 12 bases in between. Germline assignment: CDR1 MNHNY and CDR2 SVGAGI (reference sequence). In DNA, the CDR3 is TGTGCCAGCAGTTACTTGGCAGGGACTGACAATGAGCAGTTCTTC. This gives the protein CASSYLAGTDNEQFF.